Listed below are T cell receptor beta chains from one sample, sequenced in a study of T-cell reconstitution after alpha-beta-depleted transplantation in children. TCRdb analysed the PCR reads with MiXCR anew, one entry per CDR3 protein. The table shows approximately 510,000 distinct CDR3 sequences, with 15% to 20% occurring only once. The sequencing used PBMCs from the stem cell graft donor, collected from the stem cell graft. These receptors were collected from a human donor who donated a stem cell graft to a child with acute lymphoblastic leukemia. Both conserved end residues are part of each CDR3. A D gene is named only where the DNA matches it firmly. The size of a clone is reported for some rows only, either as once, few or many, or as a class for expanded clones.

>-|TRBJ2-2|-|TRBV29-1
CSVESDRGTGELFF
TGCAGCGTTGAGTCGGATCGGGGCACCGGGGAGCTGTTTTTT
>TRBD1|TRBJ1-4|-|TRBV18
CASSPLTGTNEKLFF
TGTGCCAGCTCACCGCTGACAGGGACTAATGAAAAACTGTTTTTT
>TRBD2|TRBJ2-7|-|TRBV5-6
CASSMVGGAEQYF
TGTGCCAGCAGCATGGTCGGGGGGGCCGAGCAGTACTTC
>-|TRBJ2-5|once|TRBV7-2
CASSLSVGEGQETQYF
TGTGCCAGCAGCTTATCCGTGGGAGAGGGTCAAGAGACCCAGTACTTC
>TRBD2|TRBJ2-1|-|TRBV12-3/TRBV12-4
CASSWLAGKNEQFF
TGTGCCAGCAGTTGGCTAGCGGGAAAAAATGAGCAGTTCTTC
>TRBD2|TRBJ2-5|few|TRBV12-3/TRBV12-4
CASSLVGLAEPQETQYF
TGTGCCAGCAGTTTAGTAGGGCTAGCGGAGCCCCAAGAGACCCAGTACTTC
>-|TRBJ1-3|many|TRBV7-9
CASSLWGSGNTIYF
TGTGCCAGCAGCCTATGGGGCTCTGGAAACACCATATATTTT
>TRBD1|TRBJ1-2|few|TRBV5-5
CASERRGQGAFGYTF
TGTGCCAGCGAGCGGAGGGGACAGGGGGCTTTTGGCTACACCTTC
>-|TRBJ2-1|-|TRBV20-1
CSARGSYSYNEQFF
TGCAGTGCTAGAGGCTCCTATTCCTACAATGAGCAGTTCTTC
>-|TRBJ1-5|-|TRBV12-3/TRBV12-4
CASSLYGDASNQPQHF
TGTGCCAGCAGTTTGTATGGGGATGCGAGCAATCAGCCCCAGCATTTT
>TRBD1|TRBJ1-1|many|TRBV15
CATSRDRGNTEAFF
TGTGCCACCAGCAGGGACAGGGGGAACACTGAAGCTTTCTTT
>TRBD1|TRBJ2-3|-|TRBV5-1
CASSPMGQVITDTQYF
TGCGCCAGCAGCCCCATGGGACAGGTCATCACAGATACGCAGTATTTT
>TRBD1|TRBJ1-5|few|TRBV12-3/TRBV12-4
CASSFWWTGPNNQPQHF
TGTGCCAGCAGTTTTTGGTGGACAGGACCAAATAATCAGCCCCAGCATTTT
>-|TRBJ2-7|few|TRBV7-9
CASSDHRVYEQYF
TGTGCCAGCAGCGATCATAGGGTTTACGAGCAGTACTTC
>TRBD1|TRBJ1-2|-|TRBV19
CASSGTGGFNYGYTF
TGTGCCAGTAGCGGGACAGGGGGTTTTAACTATGGCTACACCTTC
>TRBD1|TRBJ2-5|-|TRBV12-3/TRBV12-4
CAKGGTGEETQYF
TGTGCCAAGGGCGGGACAGGGGAAGAGACCCAGTACTTC
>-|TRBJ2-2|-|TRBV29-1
CSVEAGVRPGELFF
TGCAGCGTTGAAGCGGGAGTACGACCCGGGGAGCTGTTTTTT
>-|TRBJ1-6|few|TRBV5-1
CASSLQGMDSPLHF
TGCGCCAGCAGCTTGCAGGGAATGGACTCACCCCTCCACTTT
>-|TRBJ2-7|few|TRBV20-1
CSAREHGAVYEQYF
TGCAGTGCTAGAGAACACGGAGCCGTGTACGAGCAGTACTTC
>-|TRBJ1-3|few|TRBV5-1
CASSLDPGEGNTIYF
TGCGCCAGCAGCTTGGATCCAGGGGAGGGAAACACCATATATTTT
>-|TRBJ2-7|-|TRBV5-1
CASSPRTGTPYRGQYF
TGCGCCAGCAGCCCCCGCACCGGGACACCTTATCGGGGGCAGTACTTC
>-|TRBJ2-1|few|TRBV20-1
CSALDAETSNEQFF
TGCAGTGCGCTGGACGCCGAGACTAGCAATGAGCAGTTCTTC
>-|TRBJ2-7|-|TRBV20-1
CSASLGSYEQYF
TGCAGTGCTAGTCTGGGATCCTACGAGCAGTACTTC
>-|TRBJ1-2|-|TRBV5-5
CASSFRPPNYGYTF
TGTGCCAGCAGCTTCCGTCCCCCCAACTATGGCTACACCTTC
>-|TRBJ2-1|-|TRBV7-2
CASSLAYRESLYNEQFF
TGTGCCAGCAGCTTAGCTTACAGGGAGTCCCTTTACAATGAGCAGTTCTTC
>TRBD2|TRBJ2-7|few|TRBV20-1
CSARDGREAAYEQYF
TGCAGTGCTAGAGACGGGCGGGAGGCCGCCTACGAGCAGTACTTC
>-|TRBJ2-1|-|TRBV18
CASGPLNEQFF
TGTGCCAGCGGGCCGTTGAATGAGCAGTTCTTC
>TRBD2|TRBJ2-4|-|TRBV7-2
CASSLERGRAKNIQYF
TGTGCCAGCAGCTTAGAGCGGGGGAGGGCCAAAAACATTCAGTACTTC
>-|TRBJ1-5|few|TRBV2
CASSREGQPNQPQHF
TGTGCCAGCAGTAGGGAGGGACAACCCAATCAGCCCCAGCATTTT
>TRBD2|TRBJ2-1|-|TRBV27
CASSNLAGGRNEQFF
TGTGCCAGCAGCAATCTAGCGGGAGGGCGCAATGAGCAGTTCTTC
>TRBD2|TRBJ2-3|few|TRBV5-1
CASSLWLAGDKDTQYF
TGCGCCAGCAGCTTGTGGCTAGCGGGAGATAAAGATACGCAGTATTTT
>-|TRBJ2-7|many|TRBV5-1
CASSLRTMGEQYF
TGCGCCAGCAGCTTGAGGACGATGGGCGAGCAGTACTTC
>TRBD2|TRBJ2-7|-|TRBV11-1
CASSTNSRTGTVGLADYEQYF
TGTGCCAGCAGCACGAACAGCCGTACCGGGACGGTGGGACTAGCAGACTACGAGCAGTACTTC
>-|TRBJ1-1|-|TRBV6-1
CASSGTGLSEAFF
TGTGCCAGCAGTGGAACAGGGCTGTCTGAAGCTTTCTTT
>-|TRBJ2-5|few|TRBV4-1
CASSQDIETQYF
TGCGCCAGCAGCCAAGATATAGAGACCCAGTACTTC
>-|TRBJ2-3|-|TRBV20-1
CSARDGQGVDTQYF
TGCAGTGCTAGAGATGGGCAGGGCGTAGATACGCAGTATTTT
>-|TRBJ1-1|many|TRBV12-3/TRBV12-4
CASSLGETLNTEAFF
TGTGCCAGCAGTTTGGGAGAGACCTTGAACACTGAAGCTTTCTTT
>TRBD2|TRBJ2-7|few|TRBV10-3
CAISAIAGSLYEQYF
TGTGCCATCAGTGCTATAGCGGGGTCCCTATACGAGCAGTACTTC
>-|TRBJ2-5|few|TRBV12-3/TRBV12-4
CASSPTPVGQETQYF
TGTGCCAGCAGTCCCACTCCGGTCGGGCAAGAGACCCAGTACTTC
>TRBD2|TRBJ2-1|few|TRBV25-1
CASSAGGRAYNEQFF
TGTGCCAGCAGTGCTGGCGGGAGGGCCTACAATGAGCAGTTCTTC
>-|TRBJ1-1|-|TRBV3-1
CASSQEGQWYTEAFF
TGTGCCAGCAGCCAAGAAGGGCAGTGGTACACTGAAGCTTTCTTT
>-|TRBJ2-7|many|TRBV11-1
CASSSSAYEQYF
TGTGCCAGCAGCTCCAGTGCTTACGAGCAGTACTTC
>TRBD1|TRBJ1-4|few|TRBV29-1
CSGSARGHSNEKLFF
TGCAGCGGCAGCGCCAGGGGGCATAGTAATGAAAAACTGTTTTTT
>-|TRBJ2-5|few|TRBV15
CATSQPLHSGPQETQYF
TGTGCCACCAGCCAGCCCCTTCATAGCGGACCTCAAGAGACCCAGTACTTC
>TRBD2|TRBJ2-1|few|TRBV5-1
CASSAGGGIDEQFF
TGCGCCAGCTCAGCGGGAGGAGGCATCGATGAGCAGTTCTTC
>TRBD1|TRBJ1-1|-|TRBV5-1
CASSLVYRDREDEAFF
TGCGCCAGCAGCTTGGTGTATCGGGACAGGGAAGATGAAGCTTTCTTT
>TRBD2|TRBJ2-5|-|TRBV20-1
CSAATSPSGGYQETQYF
TGCAGTGCTGCAACTTCTCCTAGCGGCGGGTACCAAGAGACCCAGTACTTC
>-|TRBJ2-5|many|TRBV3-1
CASSQRKYTQETQYF
TGTGCCAGCAGCCAACGAAAGTACACACAAGAGACCCAGTACTTC